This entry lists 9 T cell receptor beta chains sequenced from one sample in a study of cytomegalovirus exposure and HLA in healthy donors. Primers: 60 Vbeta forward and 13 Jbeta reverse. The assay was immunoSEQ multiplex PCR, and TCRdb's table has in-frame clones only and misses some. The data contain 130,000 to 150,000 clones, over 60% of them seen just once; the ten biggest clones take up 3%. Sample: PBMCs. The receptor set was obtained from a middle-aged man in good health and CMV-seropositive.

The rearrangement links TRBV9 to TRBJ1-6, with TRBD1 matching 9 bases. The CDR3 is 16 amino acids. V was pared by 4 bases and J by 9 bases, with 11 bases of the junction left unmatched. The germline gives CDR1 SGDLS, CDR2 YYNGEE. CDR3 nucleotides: TGTGCCAGCAGCTCGAACCCGGACAGGGGACCTTCACCCCTCCACTTT. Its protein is CASSSNPDRGPSPLHF. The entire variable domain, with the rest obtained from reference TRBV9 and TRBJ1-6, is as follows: DSGVTQTPKHLITATGQRVTLRCSPRSGDLSVYWYQQSLDQGLQFLIQYYNGEERAKGNILERFSAQQFPDLHSELNLSSLELGDSALYFCASSSNPDRGPSPLHFGNGTRLTVT.

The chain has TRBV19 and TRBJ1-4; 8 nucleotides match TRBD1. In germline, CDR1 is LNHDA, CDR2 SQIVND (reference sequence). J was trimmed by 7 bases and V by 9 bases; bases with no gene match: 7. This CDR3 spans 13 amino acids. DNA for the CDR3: TGTGCCAGCCAGGGGGCTAGAGGTGAAAAACTGTTTTTT. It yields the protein CASQGARGEKLFF.

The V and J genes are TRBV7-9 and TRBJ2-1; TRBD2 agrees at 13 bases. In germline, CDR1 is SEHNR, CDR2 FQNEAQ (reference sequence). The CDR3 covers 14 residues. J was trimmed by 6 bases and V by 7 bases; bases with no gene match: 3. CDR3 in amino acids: CASTRTSGSNEQFF. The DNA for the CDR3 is TGTGCCAGCACCCGGACTAGCGGGAGCAATGAGCAGTTCTTC. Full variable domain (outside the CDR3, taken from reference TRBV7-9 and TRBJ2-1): DTGVSQNPRHKITKRGQNVTFRCDPISEHNRLYWYRQTLGQGPEFLTYFQNEAQLEKSRLLSDRFSAERPKGSFSTLEIQRTEQGDSAMYLCASTRTSGSNEQFFGPGTRLTVL.

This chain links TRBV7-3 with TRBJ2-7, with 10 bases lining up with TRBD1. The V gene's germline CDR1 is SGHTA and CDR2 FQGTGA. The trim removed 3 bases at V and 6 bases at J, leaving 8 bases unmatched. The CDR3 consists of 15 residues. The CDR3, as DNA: TGTGCCAGCAGCTTGGGACAGGGGAGCGTGGGCGAGCAGTACTTC. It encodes CASSLGQGSVGEQYF. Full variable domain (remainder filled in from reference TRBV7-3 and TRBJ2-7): GAGVSQTPSNKVTEKGKYVELRCDPISGHTALYWYRQSLGQGPEFLIYFQGTGAADDSGLPNDRFFAVRPEGSVSTLKIQRTERGDSAVYLCASSLGQGSVGEQYFGPGTRLTVT.

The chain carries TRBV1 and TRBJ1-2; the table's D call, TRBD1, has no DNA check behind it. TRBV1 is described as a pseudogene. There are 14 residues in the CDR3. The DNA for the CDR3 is TGCACCAGCAGTGGTACAGGGACTAACTATGGCTACACCTTC. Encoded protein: CTSSGTGTNYGYTF.

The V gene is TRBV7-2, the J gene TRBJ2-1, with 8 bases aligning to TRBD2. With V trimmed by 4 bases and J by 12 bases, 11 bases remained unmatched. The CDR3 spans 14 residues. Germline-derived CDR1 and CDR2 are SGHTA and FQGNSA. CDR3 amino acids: CASSSRGGREWQFF. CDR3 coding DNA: TGTGCCAGCAGCTCCCGGGGGGGGCGGGAGTGGCAGTTCTTC.

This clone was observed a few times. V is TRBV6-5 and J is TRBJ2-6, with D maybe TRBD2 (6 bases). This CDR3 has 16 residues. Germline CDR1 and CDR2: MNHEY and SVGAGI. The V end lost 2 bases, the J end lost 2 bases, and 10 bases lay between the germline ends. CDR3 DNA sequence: TGTGCCAGCAGTTACGAAGGCGGGGCTGGGGCCAACGTCCTGACTTTC. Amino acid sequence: CASSYEGGAGANVLTF.

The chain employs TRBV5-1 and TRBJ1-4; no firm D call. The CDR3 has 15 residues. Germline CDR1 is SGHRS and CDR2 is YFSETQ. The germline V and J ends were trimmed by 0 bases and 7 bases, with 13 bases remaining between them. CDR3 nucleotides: TGCGCCAGCAGCTTGGTTTTGGGCGAAGTTGAAAAACTGTTTTTT. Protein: CASSLVLGEVEKLFF.

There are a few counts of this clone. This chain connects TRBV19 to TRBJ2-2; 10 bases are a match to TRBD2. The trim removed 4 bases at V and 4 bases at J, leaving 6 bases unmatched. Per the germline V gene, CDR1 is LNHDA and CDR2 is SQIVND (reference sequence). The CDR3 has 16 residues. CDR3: CASSKLAGAGTGELFF. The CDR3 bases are TGTGCCAGTAGTAAGCTAGCGGGAGCCGGCACCGGGGAGCTGTTTTTT.